Detailed here is one T cell receptor beta chain. Its antigen is not known. The PCR employed 60 Vbeta primers together with 13 Jbeta primers. Generated by immunoSEQ multiplex PCR, the TCRdb table keeps only in-frame clones and is missing some. The sample has about 150,000 clones, approximately 62% seen once. This record belongs to a study of cytomegalovirus exposure and HLA in healthy donors. The study, taken as a whole, reports: Apart from CMV serostatus, no immune exposure information was available. In a later analysis, HLA-associated TCR beta chains were more clonally expanded than equally common others. Later, an analysis found that common viral pathogens appeared to be linked with several of the most significant clusters. Investigators reported 164 TCR beta chains as tied to cytomegalovirus.

From germline, CDR1 is SEHNR and CDR2 FQNEAQ (reference sequence). V was pared by 5 bases and J by 1 base, with 7 bases of the junction left unmatched. The length of the CDR3 is 15 residues. Sequencing input: PBMCs. The sequence derives from a human donor in good health. This sequence joins TRBV7-9 and TRBJ2-7, with 8 bases that match TRBD2. The CDR3 DNA reads TGTGCCAGCAGCGACCGGGGGGGAGGATCCTACGAGCAGTACTTC. Protein product: CASSDRGGGSYEQYF.